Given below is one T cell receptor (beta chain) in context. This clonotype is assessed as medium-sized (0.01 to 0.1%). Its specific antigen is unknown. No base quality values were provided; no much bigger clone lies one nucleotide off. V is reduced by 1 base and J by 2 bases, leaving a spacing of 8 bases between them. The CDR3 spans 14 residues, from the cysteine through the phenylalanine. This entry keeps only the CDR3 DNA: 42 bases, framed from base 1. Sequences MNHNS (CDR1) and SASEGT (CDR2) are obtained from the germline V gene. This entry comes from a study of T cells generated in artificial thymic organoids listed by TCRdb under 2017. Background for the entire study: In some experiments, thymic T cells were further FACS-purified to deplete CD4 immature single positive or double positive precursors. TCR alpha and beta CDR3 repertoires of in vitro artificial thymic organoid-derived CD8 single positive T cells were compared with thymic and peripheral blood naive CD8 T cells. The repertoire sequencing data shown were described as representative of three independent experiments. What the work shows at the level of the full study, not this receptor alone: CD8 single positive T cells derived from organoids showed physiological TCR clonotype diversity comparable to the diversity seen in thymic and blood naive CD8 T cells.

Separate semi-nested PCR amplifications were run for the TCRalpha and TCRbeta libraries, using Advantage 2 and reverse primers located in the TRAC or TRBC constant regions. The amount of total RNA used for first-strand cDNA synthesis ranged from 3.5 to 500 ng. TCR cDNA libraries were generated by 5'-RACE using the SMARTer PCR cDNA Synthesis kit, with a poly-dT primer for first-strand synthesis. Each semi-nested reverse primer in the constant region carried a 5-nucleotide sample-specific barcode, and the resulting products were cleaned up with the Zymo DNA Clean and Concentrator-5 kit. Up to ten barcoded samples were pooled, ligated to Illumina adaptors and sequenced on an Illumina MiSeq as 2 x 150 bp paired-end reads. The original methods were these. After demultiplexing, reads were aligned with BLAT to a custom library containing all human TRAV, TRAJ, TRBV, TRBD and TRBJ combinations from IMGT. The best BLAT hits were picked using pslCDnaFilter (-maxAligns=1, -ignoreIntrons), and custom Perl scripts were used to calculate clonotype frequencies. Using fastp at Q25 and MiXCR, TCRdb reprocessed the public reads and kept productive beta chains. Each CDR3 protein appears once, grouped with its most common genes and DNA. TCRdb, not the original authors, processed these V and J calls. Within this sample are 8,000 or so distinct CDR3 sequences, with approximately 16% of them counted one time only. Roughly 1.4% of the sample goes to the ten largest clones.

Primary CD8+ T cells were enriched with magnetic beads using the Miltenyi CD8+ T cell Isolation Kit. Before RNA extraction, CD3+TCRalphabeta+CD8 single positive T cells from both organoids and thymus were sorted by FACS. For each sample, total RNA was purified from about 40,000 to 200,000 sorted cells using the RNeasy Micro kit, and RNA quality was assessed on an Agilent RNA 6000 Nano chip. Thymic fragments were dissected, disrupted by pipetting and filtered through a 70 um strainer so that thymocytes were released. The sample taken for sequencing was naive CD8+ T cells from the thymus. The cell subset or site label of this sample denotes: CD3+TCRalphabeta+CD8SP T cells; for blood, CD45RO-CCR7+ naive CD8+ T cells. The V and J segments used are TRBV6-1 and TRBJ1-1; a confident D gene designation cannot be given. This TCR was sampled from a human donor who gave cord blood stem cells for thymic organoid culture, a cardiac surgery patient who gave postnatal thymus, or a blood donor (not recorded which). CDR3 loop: CASSEGRFNTEAFF. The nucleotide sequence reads TGTGCCAGCAGTGAAGGCCGGTTCAACACTGAAGCTTTCTTT.